This T cell receptor (beta chain) was captured in a study of neurological immune-mediated disorders. The germline V gene has CDR1 SGHDT and CDR2 YYEEEE. Trimming removed 2 bases from V and 5 bases from J, with 13 bases in between. This CDR3 region has 14 residues. Time point reported: longitudinal time-point 1 (baseline). This clonotype was observed at least ten times. TCRdb re-called the 5' RACE reads through MiXCR, storing one row per CDR3 protein. The data contain tens of thousands of distinct CDR3 sequences, 3% to 3.5% of them seen just once; the ten biggest clones take up around 7.7%. The receptor's source is a woman in her fifties or sixties with multiple sclerosis. Sequences were obtained from PBMCs. The rearrangement uses TRBV5-6 and TRBJ2-5; maybe TRBD1 (8 bases). The CDR3 protein is CASSLQGGLETQYF. The DNA of the CDR3 is TGTGCCAGCAGCTTACAGGGGGGGTTGGAGACCCAGTACTTC.